Following are 14 T cell receptor beta chains from one sample sequenced in a study of shared clonotypes between healthy human individuals (dated by TCRdb to 2018 to 2020). The library was generated by the immunoSEQ multiplex PCR assay. What TCRdb holds here is the immuneACCESS table cut down to in-frame rearrangements. Part of the clones is not present; checked against another copy, under half of the missing clones reflect an unresolved V gene, and the others are unexplained. Counted in this sample were about 2 million clones; approximately 94% of them appeared once. The ten largest account for more than 0.95% of the sample. CD8 naive samples were CD45RO-negative cells positively selected for CCR7, giving a CD45RA+CCR7+ population that excluded TemRA cells. Sequencing was done on a sample of naive CD8+ T cells sorted from blood. The label giving this sample's cell subset or site can be read as: CD45RA+CCR7+. The receptors originated from a man aged 18 to 29 in good health.

This clone appeared once. In the same sample, other DNA sequences code for this CDR3. The V and J genes are TRBV6-5 and TRBJ2-1, with D maybe TRBD2 (5 bases). There are 15 residues in the CDR3. Trimming took 2 bases from V and 5 from J, leaving 13 bases between them. Germline V gene lookup returns CDR1 MNHEY and CDR2 SVGAGI. The CDR3 reads CASSYSSGGDNEQFF. The CDR3 nucleotides are TGTGCCAGCAGTTACAGTTCAGGAGGCGACAATGAGCAGTTCTTC.

The rearrangement links TRBV7-9 to TRBJ2-4, with TRBD1 identical over 9 bases. V dropped 2 bases and J dropped 0; count of bases not matched to a gene: 8. Looked up from germline, CDR1 is SEHNR and CDR2 is FQNEAQ (reference sequence). The CDR3 spans 18 residues. The CDR3 reads CASSLSWTGATAKNIQYF. The CDR3 DNA reads as TGTGCCAGCAGCTTATCTTGGACAGGGGCAACAGCCAAAAACATTCAGTACTTC.

This chain connects TRBV19 to TRBJ2-7; possibly TRBD2 for D (6 bases). From germline, CDR1 is LNHDA and CDR2 SQIVND (reference sequence). The CDR3 spans 15 residues. Between the trimmed V and J ends, which lost 5 bases and 0 bases, there was a span of 14 bases. The CDR3 sequence is CASSPRDLSSYEQYF. The CDR3 coding sequence is TGTGCCAGTAGTCCCCGGGACTTGAGCTCCTACGAGCAGTACTTC.

This chain connects TRBV7-9 to TRBJ2-7, with 8 positions matching TRBD1. Trimming at V came to 8 bases and at J to 0 bases, leaving 6 bases not matched to a gene. Germline V gene data show CDR1 as SEHNR and CDR2 as FQNEAQ (reference sequence). This CDR3 has 14 amino acids. The chain's CDR3 is CASAWDRISYEQYF. The DNA for the CDR3 is TGTGCCAGCGCGTGGGACAGGATCTCCTACGAGCAGTACTTC.

This chain joins TRBV7-9 and TRBJ2-7; tentative D call: TRBD2 (5 bases). The CDR3 has 12 amino acids. The germline V gene encodes CDR1 SEHNR and CDR2 FQNEAQ (reference sequence). V was pared by 3 bases and J by 5 bases, with 8 bases between. The CDR3 sequence is CASSFGVDEQYF. The DNA of the CDR3 is TGTGCCAGCAGCTTCGGGGTCGACGAGCAGTACTTC.

The V call is TRBV10-2, the J call TRBJ2-3; TRBD2 matches 10 bases. This CDR3 contains 16 residues. Losses at the gene ends were 7 bases for V and 5 bases for J; bases not matched to a gene: 12. Germline CDR1 and CDR2: WSHSY and SAAADI. CDR3 coding DNA: TGCGCCAGCAAGGATAGCGGGAGGTCGGTGGTAGATACGCAGTATTTT. Translating gives CASKDSGRSVVDTQYF.

This clone has just one count. The rearrangement uses TRBV5-6 and TRBJ2-5; 11 bases are shared with TRBD2. The CDR3 length is 17 residues. Losses at the gene ends were 2 bases for V and 7 bases for J; bases not matched to a gene: 13. The germline V gene encodes CDR1 SGHDT and CDR2 YYEEEE. The CDR3 reads CASSFYRSSGRSGTQYF. CDR3 coding DNA: TGTGCCAGCAGCTTTTATCGGTCTAGCGGGAGGTCAGGGACCCAGTACTTC.

The J gene is TRBJ1-6, the V gene TRBV28; 7 positions agree with TRBD1. V was clipped by 7 bases and J by 0 bases; unmatched bases: 3. Germline V gives CDR1 MDHEN, CDR2 SYDVKM. The CDR3 runs to 15 residues. The chain's CDR3 is CASKDRSSYNSPLHF. The CDR3 DNA is TGTGCCAGCAAGGACAGGAGCTCCTATAATTCACCCCTCCACTTT.

The gene calls are TRBV4-3 and TRBJ1-4; TRBD1 matches 8 bases. This CDR3 has 14 amino acids. The germline gives CDR1 LGHNA, CDR2 YSLEER. Trimming removed 6 bases from V and 7 bases from J; junction bases left unmatched: 7. CDR3 sequence: CASSLTGGGEKLFF. CDR3 bases: TGCGCCAGCAGTCTTACAGGGGGGGGTGAAAAACTGTTTTTT.

This chain uses TRBV14 with TRBJ1-2; D perhaps matches TRBD1 (5 bases). The CDR3 extends over 15 amino acids. Germline V gene sequence: CDR1 SGHDN, CDR2 FVKESK. The germline V and J ends were trimmed by 4 bases and 0 bases, with 12 bases remaining between them. CDR3 nucleotide sequence: TGTGCCAGCAGCCCCCGGGACGGTACTAACTATGGCTACACCTTC. Encoded protein: CASSPRDGTNYGYTF.

The rearrangement joins TRBV4-3 to TRBJ2-2; TRBD1 is a possible D gene (5 bases). The CDR3 is 16 amino acids. CDR1 and CDR2 from the germline V gene are LGHNA and YSLEER. V lost 0 bases and J 3 bases, leaving 11 bases between the germline ends. The chain's CDR3 is CASSQDQGLDTGELFF. The CDR3 coding sequence is TGCGCCAGCAGCCAAGATCAGGGTTTGGACACCGGGGAGCTGTTTTTT.

The chain has TRBV7-2 and TRBJ2-1, with TRBD2 identical over 8 bases. The CDR3 is made up of 15 amino acids. Germline V gene lookup returns CDR1 SGHTA and CDR2 FQGNSA. Trimming took 2 bases from V and 7 from J; bases not matched to a gene: 7. The CDR3 spells CASSLSREGLNEQFF. The CDR3 DNA reads as TGTGCCAGCAGCTTATCACGGGAGGGCCTGAATGAGCAGTTCTTC.

This chain joins TRBV6-6 and TRBJ2-5; D is possibly TRBD1 (6 bases). The CDR3 loop spans 16 amino acids. Germline-derived CDR1 and CDR2 are MNHNY and SVGAGI (reference sequence). V was pared by 2 bases and J by 3 bases, with 16 bases between. The CDR3 DNA is TGTGCCAGCAGTTACACCTTCCCAGGGGAAGAAGAGACCCAGTACTTC. Translated, it gives CASSYTFPGEEETQYF.

V gene TRBV5-8 combines with J gene TRBJ2-7, with D possibly TRBD1 on 6 matching bases. This CDR3 comprises 14 residues. V lost 0 bases and J 3 bases, leaving 10 bases between the germline ends. Germline V gene sequence: CDR1 SGHTS, CDR2 YDEGEE. The CDR3 here is CASSLEPGDYEQYF. The CDR3, as DNA: TGTGCCAGCAGCTTGGAGCCAGGGGACTACGAGCAGTACTTC.